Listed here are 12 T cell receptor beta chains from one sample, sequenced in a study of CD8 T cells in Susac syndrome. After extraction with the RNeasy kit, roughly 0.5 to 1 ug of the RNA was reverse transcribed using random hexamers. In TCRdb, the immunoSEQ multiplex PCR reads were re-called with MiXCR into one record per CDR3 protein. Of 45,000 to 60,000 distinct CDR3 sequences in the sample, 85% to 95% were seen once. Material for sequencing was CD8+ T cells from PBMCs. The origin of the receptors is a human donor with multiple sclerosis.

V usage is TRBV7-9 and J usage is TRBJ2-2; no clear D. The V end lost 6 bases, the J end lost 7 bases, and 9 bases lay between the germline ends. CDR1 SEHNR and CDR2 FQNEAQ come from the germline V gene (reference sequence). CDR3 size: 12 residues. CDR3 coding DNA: TGTGCCAGCAGGCTGAGAGGCGGGGAGCTGTTTTTT. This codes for CASRLRGGELFF.

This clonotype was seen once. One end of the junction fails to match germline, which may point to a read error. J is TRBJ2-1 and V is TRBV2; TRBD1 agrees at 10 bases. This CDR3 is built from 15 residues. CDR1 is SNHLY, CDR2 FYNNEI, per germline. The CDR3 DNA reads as TGTGCCAGCAATGAATGGGACAGGGGATACAATGAGCAGTTCTTC. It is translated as CASNEWDRGYNEQFF. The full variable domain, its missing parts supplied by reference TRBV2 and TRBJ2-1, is EPEVTQTPSHQVTQMGQEVILRCVPISNHLYFYWYRQILGQKVEFLVSFYNNEISEKSEIFDDQFSVERPDGSNFTLKIRSTKLEDSAMYFCASNEWDRGYNEQFFGPGTRLTVL.

As DNA, the CDR3 is TGCGCCAGCAGCCAAGATCACAGGGGGACGAACACCGGGGAGCTGTTTTTT. It encodes CASSQDHRGTNTGELFF. The chain combines TRBV4-3 with TRBJ2-2; TRBD1 matches at 8 bases. This CDR3 comprises 17 residues. Germline CDR1 LGHNA, CDR2 YSLEER. V lost 0 bases, J lost 0 bases, and 3 bases stayed unmatched.

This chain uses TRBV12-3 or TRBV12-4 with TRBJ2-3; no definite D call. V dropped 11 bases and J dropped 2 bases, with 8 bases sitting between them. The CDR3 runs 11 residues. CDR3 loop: CADDPTDTQYF. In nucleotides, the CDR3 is TGTGCCGACGACCCCACAGATACGCAGTATTTT.

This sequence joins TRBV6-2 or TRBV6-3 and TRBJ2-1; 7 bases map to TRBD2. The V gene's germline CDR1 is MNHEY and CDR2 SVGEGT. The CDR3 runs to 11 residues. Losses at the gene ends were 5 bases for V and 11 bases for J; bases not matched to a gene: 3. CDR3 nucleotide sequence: TGTGCCAGCAGTCTGACTAGCAAGCAGTTCTTC. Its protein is CASSLTSKQFF.

CDR3 in amino acids: CAISAGSGGSVSEQFF. The CDR3 DNA reads TGTGCCATCAGTGCGGGTAGCGGGGGCTCAGTAAGTGAGCAGTTCTTC. The chain couples TRBV10-3 to TRBJ2-1; TRBD2 agrees at 9 bases. The V and J ends lost 4 bases and 9 bases, in that order; junction bases with no gene match: 13. The CDR3 covers 16 residues. CDR1 is ENHRY, CDR2 SYGVKD, per germline.

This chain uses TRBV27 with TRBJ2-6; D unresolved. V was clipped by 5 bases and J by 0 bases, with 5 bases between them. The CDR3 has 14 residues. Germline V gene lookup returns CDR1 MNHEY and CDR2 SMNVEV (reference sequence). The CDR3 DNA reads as TGTGCCAGCAGTCCGATCTCTGGGGCCAACGTCCTGACTTTC. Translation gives CASSPISGANVLTF.

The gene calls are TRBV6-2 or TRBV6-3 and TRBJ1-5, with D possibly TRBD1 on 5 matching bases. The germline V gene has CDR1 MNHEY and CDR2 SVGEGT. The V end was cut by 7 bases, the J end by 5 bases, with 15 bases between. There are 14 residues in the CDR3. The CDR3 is CASTPAGPHQPQHF. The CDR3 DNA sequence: TGTGCCAGCACCCCCGCGGGGCCTCATCAGCCCCAGCATTTT.

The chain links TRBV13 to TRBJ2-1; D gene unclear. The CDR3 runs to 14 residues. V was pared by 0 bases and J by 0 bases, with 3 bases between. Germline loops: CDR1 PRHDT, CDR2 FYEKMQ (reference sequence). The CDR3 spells CASSLGTSYNEQFF. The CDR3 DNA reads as TGTGCCAGCAGCTTAGGGACCTCCTACAATGAGCAGTTCTTC.

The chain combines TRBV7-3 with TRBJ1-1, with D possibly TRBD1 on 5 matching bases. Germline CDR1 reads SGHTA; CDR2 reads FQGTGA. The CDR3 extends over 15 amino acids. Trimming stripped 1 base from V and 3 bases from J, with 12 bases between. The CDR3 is CASSLKGLRDTEAFF. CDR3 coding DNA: TGTGCCAGCAGCTTAAAGGGACTCAGGGACACTGAAGCTTTCTTT.

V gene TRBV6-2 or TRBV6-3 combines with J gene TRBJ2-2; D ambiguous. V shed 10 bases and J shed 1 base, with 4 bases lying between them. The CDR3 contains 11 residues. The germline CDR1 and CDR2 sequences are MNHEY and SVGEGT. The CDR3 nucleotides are TGTGCCACCGAGAACACCGGGGAGCTGTTTTTT. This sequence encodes CATENTGELFF.

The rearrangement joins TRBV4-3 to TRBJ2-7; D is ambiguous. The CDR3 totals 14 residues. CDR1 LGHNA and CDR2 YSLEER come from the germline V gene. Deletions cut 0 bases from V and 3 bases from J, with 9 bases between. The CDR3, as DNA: TGCGCCAGCAGCCAAGATTGGCAGAACTACGAGCAGTACTTC. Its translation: CASSQDWQNYEQYF.